This T cell receptor beta chain was captured by sequencing in a study of blood T cell repertoires in COVID-19. The V and J ends lost 6 bases and 0 bases, in that order; junction bases with no gene match: 10. The CDR3 loop spans 15 amino acids. Looked up from germline, CDR1 is GTSNPN and CDR2 is SVGIG (reference sequence). Per the original methods: Estimation of nucleated cell counts was performed using reference gene primer amplification. Repertoires were generated with immunoSEQ multiplex PCR, while TCRdb's copy carries only in-frame clones and drops some. V, J and clone size are taken as reported in that table, and D and trimming were inferred from the DNA itself. Among 120,000 to 150,000 clones, about 83% were seen once, and the ten largest hold approximately 5.7%. This clone was picked up one time.

V and J are TRBV30 and TRBJ1-1; 7 nucleotides agree with TRBD1. The sequenced sample was PBMCs or T cells enriched from blood (not recorded which). This TCR derives from a woman aged 50 to 60 who had been exposed to COVID-19. CDR3 coding DNA: TGTGCCTGTTTATTGCAGGGGGGAATGAACACTGAAGCTTTCTTT. It translates to CACLLQGGMNTEAFF.